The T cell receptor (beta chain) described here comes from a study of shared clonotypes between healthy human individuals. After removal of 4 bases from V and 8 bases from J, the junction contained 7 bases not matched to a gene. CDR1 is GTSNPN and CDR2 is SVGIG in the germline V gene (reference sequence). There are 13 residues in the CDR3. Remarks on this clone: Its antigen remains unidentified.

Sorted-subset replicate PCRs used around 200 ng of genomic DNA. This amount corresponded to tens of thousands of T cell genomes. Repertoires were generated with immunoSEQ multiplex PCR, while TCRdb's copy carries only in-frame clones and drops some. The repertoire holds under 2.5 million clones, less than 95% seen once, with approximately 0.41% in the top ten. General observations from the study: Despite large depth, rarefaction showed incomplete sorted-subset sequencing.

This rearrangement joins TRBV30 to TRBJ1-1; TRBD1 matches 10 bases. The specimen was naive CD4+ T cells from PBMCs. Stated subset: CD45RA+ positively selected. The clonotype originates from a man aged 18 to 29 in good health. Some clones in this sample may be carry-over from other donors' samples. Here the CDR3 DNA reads TGTGCCTGGACCCCGGACAGGGGGTTCGAAGCTTTCTTT. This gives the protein CAWTPDRGFEAFF.